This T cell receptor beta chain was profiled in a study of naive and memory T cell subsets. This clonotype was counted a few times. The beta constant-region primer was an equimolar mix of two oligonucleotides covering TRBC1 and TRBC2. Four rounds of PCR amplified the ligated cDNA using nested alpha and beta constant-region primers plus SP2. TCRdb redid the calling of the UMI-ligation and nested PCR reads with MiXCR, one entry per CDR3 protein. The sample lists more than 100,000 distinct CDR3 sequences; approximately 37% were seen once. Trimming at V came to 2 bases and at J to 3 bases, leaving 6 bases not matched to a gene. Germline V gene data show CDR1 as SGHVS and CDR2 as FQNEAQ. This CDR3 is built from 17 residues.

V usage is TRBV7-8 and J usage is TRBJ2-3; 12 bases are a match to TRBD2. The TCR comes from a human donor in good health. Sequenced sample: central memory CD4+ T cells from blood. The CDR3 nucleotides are TGTGCCAGCAGCTTAAGCCCGACTAGCGGGAGTACAGATACGCAGTATTTT. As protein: CASSLSPTSGSTDTQYF.